The T cell receptor (beta chain) described here comes from a study of blood T cells in healthy people across ages. Trimming left V 1 base short and J 2 bases short, with 9 bases between. Germline V lookup: CDR1 MGHRA, CDR2 YSYEKL. The length of the CDR3 is 15 residues. Primed by a sample-barcoded 5' primer and a J-beta primer mix, a second PCR proceeded for roughly 7 to 12 cycles. A tag from a template-switch adaptor with 12 random nucleotides marked each cDNA molecule. TCRdb independently ran MiXCR on the 5' RACE reads; one entry per CDR3 protein. The sample consists of approximately 1,000,000 distinct CDR3 sequences, more than 30% of them appearing once. About this clonotype: Antigen unknown.

Study-wide results and caveats: Age brought a roughly linear fall in TCR beta diversity measured per million T cells.

The chain recombines TRBV4-1 with TRBJ2-1; the D gene is possibly TRBD2 (6 bases). This receptor was identified in a young man in good health. The sequencing input was blood. CDR3 sequence: CASSQVSGAYNEQFF. CDR3 nucleotides: TGCGCCAGCAGCCAAGTTAGCGGTGCCTACAATGAGCAGTTCTTC.